The sequence of this TCR beta chain was determined in a study of regulatory T cells in long-lasting Graves disease. Study-level results: What was studied was peripheral blood only, and not thyroid tissue. When disease was persistent, TRBV28, TRBJ1-2 and TRBJ2-5 were the favored segments.

V lost 3 bases, J lost 0 bases, and 20 bases lay in between. Germline CDR1 and CDR2: LGHNA and YNFKEQ. The CDR3 covers 18 residues. For TCR beta, libraries came from iRepertoire HTBI primers and Arm-PCR of CDR3 regions. Via MiXCR, TCRdb re-called the multiplex PCR reads, giving one row per CDR3 protein. Of around 460,000 distinct CDR3 sequences listed, roughly a fifth are singletons. A word on this clonotype: Its antigen is not identified.

Time point denoted: persistent/refractory GD, antithyroid drugs over 5 years with positive TRAb. Extracted RNA from PBMCs served as the source of the TCR library. The chain combines TRBV4-2 with TRBJ1-1; D may be TRBD1 (5 bases). Sequencing was performed on peripheral blood mononuclear cells (PBMCs), taken when the disease was refractory, from a patient treated with antithyroid drugs. The source is a female donor with Graves disease. The DNA for the CDR3 is TGTGCCAGCAGCCACCCCCTAAACGGGGCAGTCATGAACACTGAAGCTTTCTTT. It yields the protein CASSHPLNGAVMNTEAFF.